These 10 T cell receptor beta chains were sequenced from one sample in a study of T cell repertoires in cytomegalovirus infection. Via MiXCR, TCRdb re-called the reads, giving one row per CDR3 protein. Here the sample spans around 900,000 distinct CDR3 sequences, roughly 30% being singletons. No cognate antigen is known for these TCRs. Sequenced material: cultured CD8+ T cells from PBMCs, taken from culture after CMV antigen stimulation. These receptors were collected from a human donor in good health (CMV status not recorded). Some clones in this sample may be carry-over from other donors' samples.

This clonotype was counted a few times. Here the CDR3 reads CASSLSQGIRETQYF. As DNA, the CDR3 is TGTGCCAGCAGCCTATCACAGGGAATCAGGGAGACCCAGTACTTC. The chain carries TRBV9 and TRBJ2-5; D perhaps matches TRBD1 (6 bases). The CDR3 consists of 15 residues. V lost 4 bases, J lost 5 bases, and 18 bases lay in between. CDR1 is SGDLS, CDR2 YYNGEE, per germline.

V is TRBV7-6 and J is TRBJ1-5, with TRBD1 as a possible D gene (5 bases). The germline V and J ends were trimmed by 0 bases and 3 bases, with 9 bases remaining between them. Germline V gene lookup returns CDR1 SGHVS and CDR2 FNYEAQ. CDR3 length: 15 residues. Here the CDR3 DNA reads TGTGCCAGCAGCTTAGCTTGGGGGAACAATCAGCCCCAGCATTTT. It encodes CASSLAWGNNQPQHF. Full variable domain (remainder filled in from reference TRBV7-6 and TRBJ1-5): GAGVSQSPRYKVTKRGQDVALRCDPISGHVSLYWYRQALGQGPEFLTYFNYEAQQDKSGLPNDRFSAERPEGSISTLTIQRTEQRDSAMYRCASSLAWGNNQPQHFGDGTRLSIL.

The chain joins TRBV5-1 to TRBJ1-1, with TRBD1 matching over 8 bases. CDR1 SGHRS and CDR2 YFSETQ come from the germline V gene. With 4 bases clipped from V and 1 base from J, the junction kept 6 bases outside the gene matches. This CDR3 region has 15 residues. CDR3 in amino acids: CASSETGAENTEAFF. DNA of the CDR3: TGCGCCAGCAGCGAGACAGGGGCCGAGAACACTGAAGCTTTCTTT.

For the CDR3, the DNA is TGCGCCAGCAGCCATGGGCAAGGGAGAGGCTCCTACGAGCAGTACTTC. This sequence encodes CASSHGQGRGSYEQYF. The chain combines TRBV4-1 with TRBJ2-7; D may be TRBD2 (5 bases). CDR1 MGHRA and CDR2 YSYEKL come from the germline V gene. This CDR3 has 16 amino acids. V lost 3 bases to trimming and J lost 0 bases, with 15 bases between them.

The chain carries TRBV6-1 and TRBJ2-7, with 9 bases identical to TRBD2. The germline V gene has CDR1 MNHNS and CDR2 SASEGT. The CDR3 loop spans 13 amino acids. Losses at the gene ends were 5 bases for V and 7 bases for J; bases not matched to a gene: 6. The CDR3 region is CASSFGTSREQYV. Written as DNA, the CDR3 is TGTGCCAGCAGTTTCGGGACTAGCAGGGAGCAGTACGTC.

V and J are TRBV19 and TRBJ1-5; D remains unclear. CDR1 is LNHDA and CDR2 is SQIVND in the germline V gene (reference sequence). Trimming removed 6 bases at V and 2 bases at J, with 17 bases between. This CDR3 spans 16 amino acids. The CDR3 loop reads CASRADRGMGNQPQHF. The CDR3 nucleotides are TGTGCCAGTAGGGCGGATAGAGGAATGGGCAATCAGCCCCAGCATTTT.

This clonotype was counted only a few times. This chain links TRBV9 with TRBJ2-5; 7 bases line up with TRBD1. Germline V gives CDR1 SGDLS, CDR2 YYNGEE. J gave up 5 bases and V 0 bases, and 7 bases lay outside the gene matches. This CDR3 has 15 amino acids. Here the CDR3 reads CASSVAGGVRETQYF. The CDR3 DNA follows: TGTGCCAGCAGCGTAGCAGGGGGAGTTCGGGAGACCCAGTACTTC.

CDR3 DNA: TGCAGCGTTGAAGAGGGCTGTAGTACGGAGACCCAGTACTTC. Amino acid sequence: CSVEEGCSTETQYF. The chain has TRBV29-1 and TRBJ2-5, with D unclear. CDR1 and CDR2 from the germline V gene are SQVTM and ANQGSEA. The CDR3 runs to 14 residues. The germline V and J ends were trimmed by 0 bases and 5 bases, with 13 bases remaining between them.

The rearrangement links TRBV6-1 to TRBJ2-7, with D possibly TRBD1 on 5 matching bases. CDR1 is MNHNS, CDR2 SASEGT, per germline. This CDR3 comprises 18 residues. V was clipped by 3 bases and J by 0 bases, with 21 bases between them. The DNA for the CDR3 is TGTGCCAGCAGTGAGAGAGGTGCTACAGGAGTCAACTCCTACGAGCAGTACTTC. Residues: CASSERGATGVNSYEQYF.

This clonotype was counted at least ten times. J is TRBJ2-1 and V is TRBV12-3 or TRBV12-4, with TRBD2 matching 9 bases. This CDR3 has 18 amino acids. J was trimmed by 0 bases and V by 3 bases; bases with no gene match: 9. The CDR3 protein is CASSFKLAGLSSYNEQFF. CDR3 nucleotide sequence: TGTGCCAGCAGTTTTAAACTAGCGGGCCTGAGCTCCTACAATGAGCAGTTCTTC.